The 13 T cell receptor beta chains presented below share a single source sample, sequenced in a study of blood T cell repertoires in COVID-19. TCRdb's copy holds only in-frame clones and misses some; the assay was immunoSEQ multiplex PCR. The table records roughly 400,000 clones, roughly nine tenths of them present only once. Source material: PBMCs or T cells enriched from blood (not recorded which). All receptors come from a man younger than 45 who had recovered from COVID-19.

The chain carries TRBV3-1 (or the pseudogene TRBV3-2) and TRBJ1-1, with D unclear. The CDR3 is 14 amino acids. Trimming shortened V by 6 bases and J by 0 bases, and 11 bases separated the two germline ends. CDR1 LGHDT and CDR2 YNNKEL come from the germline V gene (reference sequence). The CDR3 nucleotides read TGTGCCAGCAGTCCAATGGGCATGAACACTGAAGCTTTCTTT. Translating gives CASSPMGMNTEAFF.

DNA of the CDR3: TGCGCCAGCAGGCGGGAACACACAGATACGCAGTATTTT. This sequence encodes CASRREHTDTQYF. The V call is TRBV10-2, the J call TRBJ2-3; a weak D match, TRBD2 (6 bases). The CDR3 loop spans 13 amino acids. Germline lookup yields CDR1 WSHSY and CDR2 SAAADI. V was cut by 6 bases and J by 2 bases, with 9 bases left in between.

The CDR3: CASSFVQDSLAKNIQYF. CDR3 DNA sequence: TGTGCCAGTAGCTTCGTCCAGGACAGCCTAGCCAAAAACATTCAGTACTTC. The chain uses TRBV19 and TRBJ2-4; possibly TRBD1 for D (6 bases). The CDR3 has 17 residues. The V and J ends lost 6 bases and 0 bases respectively, with 18 bases between them. Germline V CDR1 and CDR2: LNHDA, SQIVND (reference sequence).

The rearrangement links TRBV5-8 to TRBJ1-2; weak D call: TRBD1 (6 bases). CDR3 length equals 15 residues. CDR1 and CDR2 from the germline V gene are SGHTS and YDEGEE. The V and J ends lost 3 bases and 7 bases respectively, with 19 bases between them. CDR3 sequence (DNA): TGTGCCAGCAGCTCTACGAAGGACAGAGGGAGTGGCTACACCTTC. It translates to CASSSTKDRGSGYTF.

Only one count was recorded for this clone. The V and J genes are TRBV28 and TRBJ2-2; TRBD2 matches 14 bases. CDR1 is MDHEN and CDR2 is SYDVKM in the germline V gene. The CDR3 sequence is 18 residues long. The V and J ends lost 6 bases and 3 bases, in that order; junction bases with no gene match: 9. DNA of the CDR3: TGTGCCAGCAGGTCGGGACTAGCGGGAGTTCATTACACCGGGGAGCTGTTTTTT. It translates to CASRSGLAGVHYTGELFF.

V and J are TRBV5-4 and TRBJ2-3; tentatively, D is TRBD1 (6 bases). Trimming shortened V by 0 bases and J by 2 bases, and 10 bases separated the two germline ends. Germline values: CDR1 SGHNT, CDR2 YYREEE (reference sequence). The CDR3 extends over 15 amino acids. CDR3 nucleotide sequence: TGTGCCAGCAGCTTGGACAGGGTTTCCACAGATACGCAGTATTTT. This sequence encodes CASSLDRVSTDTQYF.

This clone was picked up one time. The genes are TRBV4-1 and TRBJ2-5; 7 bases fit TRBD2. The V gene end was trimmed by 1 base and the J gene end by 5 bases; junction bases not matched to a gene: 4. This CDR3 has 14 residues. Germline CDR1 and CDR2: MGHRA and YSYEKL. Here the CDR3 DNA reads TGCGCCAGCAGCCAAGGATGGGGGGGGGAGACCCAGTACTTC. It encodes CASSQGWGGETQYF.

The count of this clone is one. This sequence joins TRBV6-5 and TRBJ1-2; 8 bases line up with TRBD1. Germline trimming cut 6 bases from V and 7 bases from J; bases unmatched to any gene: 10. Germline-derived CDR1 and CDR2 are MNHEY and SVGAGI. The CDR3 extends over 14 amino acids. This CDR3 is CASRVTGQDGGYTF. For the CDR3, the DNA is TGTGCCAGCAGGGTAACGGGACAGGACGGTGGCTACACCTTC.

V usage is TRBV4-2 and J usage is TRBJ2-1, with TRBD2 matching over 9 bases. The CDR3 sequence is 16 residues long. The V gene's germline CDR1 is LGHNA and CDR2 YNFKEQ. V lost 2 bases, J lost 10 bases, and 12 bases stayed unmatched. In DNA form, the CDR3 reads TGTGCCAGCAGCCAAAGTAAGACTAGCGGTTTATGGGAGCAGTTCTTC. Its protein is CASSQSKTSGLWEQFF.

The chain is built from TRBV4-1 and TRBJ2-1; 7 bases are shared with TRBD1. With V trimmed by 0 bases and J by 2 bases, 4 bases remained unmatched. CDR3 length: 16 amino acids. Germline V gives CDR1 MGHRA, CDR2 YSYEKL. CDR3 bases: TGCGCCAGCAGCCAAGATCACAGGGGCGCCTACAATGAGCAGTTCTTC. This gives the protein CASSQDHRGAYNEQFF.

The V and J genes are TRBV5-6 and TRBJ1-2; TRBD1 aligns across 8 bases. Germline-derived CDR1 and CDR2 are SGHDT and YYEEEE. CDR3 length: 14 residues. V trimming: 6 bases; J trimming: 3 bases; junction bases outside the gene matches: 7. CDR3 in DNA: TGTGCCAGCACCATGACAGGGGCTTACTATGGCTACACCTTC. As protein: CASTMTGAYYGYTF.

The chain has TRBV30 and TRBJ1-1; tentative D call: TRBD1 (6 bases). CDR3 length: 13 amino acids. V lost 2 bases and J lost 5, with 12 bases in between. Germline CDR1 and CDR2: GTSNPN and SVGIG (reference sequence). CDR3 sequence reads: CAWSTGRGTEAFF. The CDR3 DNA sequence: TGTGCCTGGAGTACCGGAAGGGGGACTGAAGCTTTCTTT.

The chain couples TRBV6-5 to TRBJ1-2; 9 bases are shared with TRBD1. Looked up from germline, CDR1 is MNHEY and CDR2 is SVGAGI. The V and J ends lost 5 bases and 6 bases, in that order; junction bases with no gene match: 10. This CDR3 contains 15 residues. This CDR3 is CASSSDGTGKDGYTF. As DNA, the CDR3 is TGTGCCAGCAGTAGCGACGGGACAGGGAAGGATGGCTACACCTTC.